This entry features one TCR beta chain sequence. The antigen remains undetermined. The data belong to a study of cytomegalovirus exposure and HLA in healthy donors. It was with 60 Vbeta and 13 Jbeta primers that the PCR ran. Profiled with immunoSEQ multiplex PCR; TCRdb holds only in-frame clones, not every one. The sample data list 40,000 or so clones. Germline CDR1 and CDR2: MGHRA and YSYEKL. This CDR3 is built from 16 residues. The V segment lost 0 bases and the J segment 4 bases; nucleotides outside the gene matches: 7. Overall study results and limits: Later on, an analysis showed TCR association rates differing by HLA locus, with DRB1 the most and HLA-C the fewest. Based on reports, TCR beta sequences accurately predicted HLA-A and HLA-B alleles for most subjects.

The rearrangement joins TRBV4-1 to TRBJ2-7; 9 bases are a match to TRBD1. The TCR comes from a man under 40 in good health and CMV-seronegative. Sequencing input: PBMCs. For the CDR3, the DNA is TGCGCCAGCAGCCAAGAGGGGGACAGGGAGGTGTACGAGCAGTACTTC. Translated, it gives CASSQEGDREVYEQYF.